A selection of T cell receptor beta chains follows, all from one sample in a study of OX40 agonist ivuxolimab in advanced cancers. Here immunoSEQ multiplex PCR was the method, and the copy in TCRdb shows in-frame clones only, minus some. The top ten clones hold roughly 1.9% of a sample with tens of thousands of clones, roughly 80% of them seen once. Sequences were derived from CD4+ or CD8+ T cells sorted from blood, sampled in a trial of the OX40 agonist ivuxolimab. These receptors all stem from an adult with an advanced solid tumor such as melanoma, head and neck, liver or kidney cancer. The CDR3 runs from the conserved cysteine through the conserved F or W. The order of the fields is J gene, V gene, D gene, clone size, CDR3 DNA, CDR3 protein. The D gene is left open where the match is weak. Rows give clone size only sometimes, using once, few, many, or a class for an expanded clone.

TRBJ1-2 TRBV15 . . TGTGCCACCAGCAGAGATCCCTCGAAGGGGCGGGTGAGATTTAACTATGGCTACACCTTC CATSRDPSKGRVRFNYGYTF
TRBJ1-3 TRBV18 . . TGTGCCAGCTCACCAGATTTAGGACGGGCTGGAAACACCATATATTTT CASSPDLGRAGNTIYF
TRBJ1-3 TRBV19 TRBD1 . TGTGCCAGTAGCACTCCGACGGGGGACAGTAGGAGAGGAAACACCATATATTTT CASSTPTGDSRRGNTIYF
TRBJ2-7 TRBV11-2 . . TGTGCCAGCAGCCCCAGGTGGACCACCCCCTCCTCCTACGAGCAGTACTTC CASSPRWTTPSSYEQYF
TRBJ2-3 TRBV2 TRBD2 . TGTGCCAGCAGTGACGGGGGGTTCACAGATACGCAGTATTTT CASSDGGFTDTQYF
TRBJ2-7 TRBV6-5 . . TGTGCCAGCGTCGCAGGGGGGACCCACGAGCAGTACTTC CASVAGGTHEQYF
TRBJ2-3 TRBV9 TRBD2 once TGTGCCAGCAGCGTAGACAGCGGGGGGGCAGGGGAATCGCAGTATTTT CASSVDSGGAGESQYF
TRBJ2-5 TRBV7-2 TRBD2 . TGTGCCAGCAGCTTAGGGACTAGCGGGGGTCAGACCCAGTACTTC CASSLGTSGGQTQYF
TRBJ2-1 TRBV7-2 . . TGTGCCAGCAGCTTGGATGGGGGGTTCGAAAATGAGCAGTTCTTC CASSLDGGFENEQFF
TRBJ2-1 TRBV19 TRBD2 . TGTGCCAGTAGTATTTCCCCGGGACTAATAAATGAGCAGTTCTTC CASSISPGLINEQFF
TRBJ1-1 TRBV28 . . TGTGCCAGCAGTTCTGGAGGGAATTTACTGGAAGCTTTCTTT CASSSGGNLLEAFF
TRBJ2-1 TRBV11-3 . . TGTGCCAGCAGCTTAGGGGTGAATACGAATGAGCAGTTCTTC CASSLGVNTNEQFF
TRBJ2-3 TRBV7-3 TRBD2 . TGTGCCAGCAGCCGGGGGGTAGGGAGCACAGATACGCAGTATTTT CASSRGVGSTDTQYF
TRBJ2-3 TRBV9 . . TGTGCCAGCAGCCTTACTAGCACAGATACGCAGTATTTT CASSLTSTDTQYF
TRBJ2-3 TRBV27 . . TGTGCCAGCAGTTTATCCCGGACAGATACGCAGTATTTT CASSLSRTDTQYF
TRBJ2-7 TRBV30 . . TGTGCCTGGAGTGTACACAGGCCTACGGGCGAGCAGTACTTC CAWSVHRPTGEQYF
TRBJ2-7 TRBV2 . . TGTGCCAGCGGGGGGACCTACGAGCAGTACTTC CASGGTYEQYF
TRBJ1-5 TRBV2 TRBD1 . TGTGCCAGCAGTAATGACAGGGCGAGCAATCAGCCCCAGCATTTT CASSNDRASNQPQHF
TRBJ1-1 TRBV28 TRBD1 . TGTGCCAGCAGTACCCCAGACAGGGGCAACACTGAAGCTTTCTTT CASSTPDRGNTEAFF
TRBJ2-7 TRBV5-4 TRBD1 . TGTGCCAGCAGCAGAGACTGGGACAGGGGGTACGAGCAGTACTTC CASSRDWDRGYEQYF
TRBJ2-1 TRBV21-1 . . TGTGCCAGCCCCGGGGGGCACTACAATGAGCAGTTCTTC CASPGGHYNEQFF
TRBJ2-1 TRBV14 TRBD2 . TGTGCCAGCAGCCAACATAGCGGGGGGACACACAATGAGCAGTTCTTC CASSQHSGGTHNEQFF
TRBJ2-3 TRBV9 . . TGTGCCAGCAGCGTCAGCGTTTCGAGCACAGATACGCAGTATTTT CASSVSVSSTDTQYF
TRBJ1-5 TRBV7-6 . . TGTGCCAGCAGCTTATCGGCCAGGGGAGGTCAGCCCCAGCATTTT CASSLSARGGQPQHF
TRBJ2-1 TRBV11-3 . . TGTGCCAGCAGCTTAGATAACCAGGTTAACAATGAGCAGTTCTTC CASSLDNQVNNEQFF
TRBJ2-3 TRBV7-3 . once TGTGCCAGCAGCTTAAACCCGGGGGATACGCAGTATTTT CASSLNPGDTQYF
TRBJ1-2 TRBV19 . . TGTGCCAGTAGCCACCCTGGGGAAGGTTATGGCTACACCTTC CASSHPGEGYGYTF
TRBJ1-3 TRBV2 . . TGTGCCAGCATTCCGACAGCCTCTGGAAACACCATATATTTT CASIPTASGNTIYF
TRBJ2-3 TRBV4-2 TRBD2 . TGTGCCAGCAGCCAGGGCTTCGCTAGCGGTATCACAGATACGCAGTATTTT CASSQGFASGITDTQYF
TRBJ2-5 TRBV28 TRBD2 . TGTGCCAGCAGTTCCCTGACTAGCAGGCGAGAGACCCAGTACTTC CASSSLTSRRETQYF
TRBJ1-1 TRBV30 . few TGTGCCTGGAGGGACGGTTACAGGGTAACTGAAGCTTTCTTT CAWRDGYRVTEAFF
TRBJ1-6 TRBV27 . . TGTGCCAGCAGTCCGTCTACCGTGGGGTACAGTAATTCACCCCTCCACTTT CASSPSTVGYSNSPLHF
TRBJ2-5 TRBV2 TRBD1 . TGTGCCAGCAGAACGACAGGGGGCGTAGAGACCCAGTACTTC CASRTTGGVETQYF
TRBJ1-3 TRBV4-2 . . TGTGCCAGCAGCCAGGAACAGGCCTCTGGAAACACCATATATTTT CASSQEQASGNTIYF
TRBJ2-5 TRBV5-4 . . TGTGCCAGCAGCTTCGCAGGAGAAGAGACCCAGTACTTC CASSFAGEETQYF
TRBJ2-5 TRBV4-3 . . TGCGCCAGCAGCCAGGGGGTCCCTGGCGGGACCCAGTACTTC CASSQGVPGGTQYF
TRBJ2-7 TRBV19 . . TGTGCCAGTAGTATGGCAGGGAGGCCTCCCTACGAGCAGTACTTC CASSMAGRPPYEQYF
TRBJ1-6 TRBV27 . . TGTGCCAGCAGTTTCCCCGGGGGGGGATCACCCCTCCACTTT CASSFPGGGSPLHF
TRBJ1-2 TRBV10-3 . . TGTGCCATCAGTGAGTGGAGCTATGGCTACACCTTC CAISEWSYGYTF
TRBJ1-1 TRBV7-3 . . TGTGCCAGCAGCTTACGACAGAACACTGAAGCTTTCTTT CASSLRQNTEAFF
TRBJ1-1 TRBV19 . once TGTGCCAGTAGTATCGAACCGACAGGGAACACTGAAGCTTTCTTT CASSIEPTGNTEAFF